This T cell receptor (beta chain) was captured in a study of cytomegalovirus exposure and HLA in healthy donors. Primers for the PCR totalled 60 Vbeta and 13 Jbeta. Produced via immunoSEQ multiplex PCR; TCRdb's table is partial and in-frame only. The table shows 63,000 or so clones, with about 75% occurring only once. After removal of 5 bases from V and 3 bases from J, the junction contained 6 bases not matched to a gene. This CDR3 region has 15 residues. The germline CDR1 and CDR2 sequences are MNHNY and SVGAGI (reference sequence). Sample: PBMCs. This clonotype originated in a young woman in good health and CMV-seropositive. This chain links TRBV6-6 with TRBJ2-1; 8 bases line up with TRBD1. The CDR3 coding sequence is TGTGCCAGCAGTCCCCACAGGGGGGTCTACAATGAGCAGTTCTTC. Translation: CASSPHRGVYNEQFF.